The T cell receptor (beta chain) under discussion was sequenced for a study of blood T cell repertoires in COVID-19. As processed by the authors: Amplified reference gene primers provided the basis for estimating nucleated cell counts. TCRdb's table, derived via immunoSEQ multiplex PCR, lists solely in-frame clones and lacks some. From that table come the V and J calls and clone size; the DNA was used to work out D and trimming. The sample has fewer than 100,000 clones, over 75% seen once; the top ten hold around 5.3%. Deletions cut 7 bases from V and 5 bases from J, with 18 bases between. This CDR3 is 15 amino acids long. Germline V gene data show CDR1 as SNHLY and CDR2 as FYNNEI.

The chain links TRBV2 to TRBJ2-1; maybe TRBD1 (5 bases). Sequenced: peripheral blood. The clonotype originates from a woman older than 75 with acute or convalescent COVID-19. The CDR3 region is CASKGIGGRDNEQFF. For the CDR3, the DNA is TGTGCCAGCAAGGGGATTGGTGGCAGGGACAATGAGCAGTTCTTC. Full variable domain (missing parts from reference TRBV2 and TRBJ2-1): EPEVTQTPSHQVTQMGQEVILRCVPISNHLYFYWYRQILGQKVEFLVSFYNNEISEKSEIFDDQFSVERPDGSNFTLKIRSTKLEDSAMYFCASKGIGGRDNEQFFGPGTRLTVL.